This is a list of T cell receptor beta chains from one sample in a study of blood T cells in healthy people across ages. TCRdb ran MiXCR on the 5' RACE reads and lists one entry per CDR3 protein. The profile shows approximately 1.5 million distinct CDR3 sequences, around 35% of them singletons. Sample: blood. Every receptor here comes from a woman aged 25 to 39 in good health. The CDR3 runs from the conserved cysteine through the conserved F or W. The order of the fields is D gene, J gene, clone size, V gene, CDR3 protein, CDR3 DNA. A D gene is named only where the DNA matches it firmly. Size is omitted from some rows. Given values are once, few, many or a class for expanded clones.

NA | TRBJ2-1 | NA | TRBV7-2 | CASSLRVTVLYEQFF | TGTGCCAGCAGCCTTCGAGTAACTGTATTGTATGAGCAGTTCTTC
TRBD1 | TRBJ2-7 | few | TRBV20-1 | CSASPPDRGYEQYF | TGCAGTGCTAGCCCCCCCGACAGGGGCTACGAGCAGTACTTC
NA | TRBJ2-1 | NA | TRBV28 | CASSSSYRYNEQFF | TGTGCCAGCAGTTCGTCATACAGGTACAATGAGCAGTTCTTC
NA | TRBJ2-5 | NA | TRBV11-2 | CASSLGWEVGETQYF | TGTGCCAGCAGCTTAGGATGGGAGGTGGGGGAGACCCAGTACTTC
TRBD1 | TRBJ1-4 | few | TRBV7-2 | CASSLVGQRNEKLFF | TGTGCCAGCAGCTTAGTGGGACAGCGGAATGAAAAACTGTTTTTT
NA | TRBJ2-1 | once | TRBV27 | CASSPRESNINEQFF | TGTGCCAGCAGTCCCCGGGAGTCTAACATCAATGAGCAGTTCTTC
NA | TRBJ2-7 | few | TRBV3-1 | CASSRYRASDYYEQYF | TGTGCCAGCAGCCGCTACCGGGCTAGCGATTACTACGAGCAGTACTTC
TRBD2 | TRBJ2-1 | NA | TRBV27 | CASSFGASGPYNEQFF | TGTGCCAGCAGTTTCGGAGCTAGCGGGCCCTACAATGAGCAGTTCTTC
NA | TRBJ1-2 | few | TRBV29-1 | CSVERRQGIGYTF | TGCAGCGTTGAAAGAAGGCAGGGGATCGGCTACACCTTC
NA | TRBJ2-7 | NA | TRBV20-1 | CSASDRQVDSYEQYF | TGCAGTGCTAGTGACCGACAGGTAGACTCCTACGAGCAGTACTTC